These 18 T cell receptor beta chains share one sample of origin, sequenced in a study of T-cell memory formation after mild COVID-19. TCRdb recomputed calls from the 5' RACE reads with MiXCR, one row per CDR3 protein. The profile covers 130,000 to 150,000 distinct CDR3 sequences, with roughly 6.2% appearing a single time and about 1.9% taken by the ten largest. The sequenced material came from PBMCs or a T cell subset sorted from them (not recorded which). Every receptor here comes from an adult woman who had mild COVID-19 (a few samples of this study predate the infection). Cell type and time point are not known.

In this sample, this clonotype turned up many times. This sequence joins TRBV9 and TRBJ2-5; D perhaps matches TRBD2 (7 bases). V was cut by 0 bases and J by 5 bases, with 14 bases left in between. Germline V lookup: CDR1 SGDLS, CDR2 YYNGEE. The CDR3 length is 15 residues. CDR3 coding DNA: TGTGCCAGCAGCGTAGACGGGGGGCCGGGGGAGACCCAGTACTTC. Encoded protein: CASSVDGGPGETQYF.

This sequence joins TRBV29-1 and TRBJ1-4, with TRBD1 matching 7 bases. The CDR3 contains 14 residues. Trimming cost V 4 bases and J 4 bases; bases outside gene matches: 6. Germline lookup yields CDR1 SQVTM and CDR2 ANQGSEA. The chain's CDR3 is CSVVKGGFNEKLFF. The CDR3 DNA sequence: TGCAGCGTTGTGAAAGGGGGCTTTAATGAAAAACTGTTTTTT.

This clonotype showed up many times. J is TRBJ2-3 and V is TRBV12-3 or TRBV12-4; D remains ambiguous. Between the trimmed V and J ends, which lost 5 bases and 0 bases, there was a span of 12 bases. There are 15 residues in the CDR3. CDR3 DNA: TGTGCCAGCAGTCAAAGTTGGATGAGCACAGATACGCAGTATTTT. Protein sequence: CASSQSWMSTDTQYF.

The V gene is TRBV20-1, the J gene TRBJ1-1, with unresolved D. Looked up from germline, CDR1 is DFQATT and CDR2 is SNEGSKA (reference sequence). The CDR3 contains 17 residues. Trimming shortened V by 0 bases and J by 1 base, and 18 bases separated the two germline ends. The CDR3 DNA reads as TGCAGTGCTAGAGATCGAAGTGGGCGTGTACAGAACACTGAAGCTTTCTTT. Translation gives CSARDRSGRVQNTEAFF.

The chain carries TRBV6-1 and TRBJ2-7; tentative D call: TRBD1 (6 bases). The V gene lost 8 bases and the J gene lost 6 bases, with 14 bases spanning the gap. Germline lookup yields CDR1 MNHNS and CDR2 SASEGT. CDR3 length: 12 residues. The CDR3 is CASSAGAGEQYF. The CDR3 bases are TGTGCCAGCTCCGCAGGGGCCGGCGAGCAGTACTTC.

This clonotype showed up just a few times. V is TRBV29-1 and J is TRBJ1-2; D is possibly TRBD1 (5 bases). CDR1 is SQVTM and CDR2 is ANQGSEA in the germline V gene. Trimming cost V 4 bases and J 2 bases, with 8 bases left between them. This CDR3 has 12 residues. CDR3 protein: CSVAAGNYGYTF. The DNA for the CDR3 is TGCAGCGTTGCGGCAGGGAACTATGGCTACACCTTC.

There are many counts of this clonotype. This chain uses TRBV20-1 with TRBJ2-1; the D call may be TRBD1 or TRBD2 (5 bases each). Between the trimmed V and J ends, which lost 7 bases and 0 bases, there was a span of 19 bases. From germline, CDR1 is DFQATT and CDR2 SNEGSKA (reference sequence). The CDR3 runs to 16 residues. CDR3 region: CSVRDLRESSYNEQFF. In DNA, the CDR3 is TGCAGTGTTAGGGACCTAAGGGAGAGCTCCTACAATGAGCAGTTCTTC.

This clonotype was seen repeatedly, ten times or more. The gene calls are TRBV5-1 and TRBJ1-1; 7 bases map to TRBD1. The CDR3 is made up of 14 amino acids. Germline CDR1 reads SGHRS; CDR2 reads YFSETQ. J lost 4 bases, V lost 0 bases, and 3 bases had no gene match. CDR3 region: CASSLASGGTEAFF. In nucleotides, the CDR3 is TGCGCCAGCAGCTTGGCCTCAGGGGGCACTGAAGCTTTCTTT.

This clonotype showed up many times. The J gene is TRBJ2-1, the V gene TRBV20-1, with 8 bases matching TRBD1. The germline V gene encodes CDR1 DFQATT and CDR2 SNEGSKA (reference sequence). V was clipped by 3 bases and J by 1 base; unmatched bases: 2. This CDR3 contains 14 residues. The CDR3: CSASRTGSYNEQFF. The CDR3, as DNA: TGCAGTGCTAGTCGGACAGGGTCCTACAATGAGCAGTTCTTC.

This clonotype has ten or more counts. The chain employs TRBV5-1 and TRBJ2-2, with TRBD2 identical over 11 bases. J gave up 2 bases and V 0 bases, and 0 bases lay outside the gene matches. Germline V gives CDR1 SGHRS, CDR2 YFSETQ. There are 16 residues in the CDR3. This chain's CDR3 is CASSLGLAGNTGELFF. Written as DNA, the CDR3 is TGCGCCAGCAGCTTGGGACTAGCGGGAAACACCGGGGAGCTGTTTTTT.

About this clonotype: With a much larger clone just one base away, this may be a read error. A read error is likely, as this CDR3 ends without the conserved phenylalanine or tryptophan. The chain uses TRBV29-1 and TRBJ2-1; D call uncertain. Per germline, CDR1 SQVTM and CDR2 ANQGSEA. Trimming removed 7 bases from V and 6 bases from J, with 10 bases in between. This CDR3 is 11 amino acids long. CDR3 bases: TGCAGCGCTGGGCTACGCAATGAGCAGTTCTTA. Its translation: CSAGLRNEQFL.

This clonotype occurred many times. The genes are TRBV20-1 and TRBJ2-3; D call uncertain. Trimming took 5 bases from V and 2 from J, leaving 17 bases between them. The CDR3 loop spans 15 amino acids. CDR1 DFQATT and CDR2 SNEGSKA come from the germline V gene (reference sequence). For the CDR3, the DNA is TGCAGTGCTGGCTCACAAGAACACTTCACAGATACGCAGTATTTT. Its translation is CSAGSQEHFTDTQYF.

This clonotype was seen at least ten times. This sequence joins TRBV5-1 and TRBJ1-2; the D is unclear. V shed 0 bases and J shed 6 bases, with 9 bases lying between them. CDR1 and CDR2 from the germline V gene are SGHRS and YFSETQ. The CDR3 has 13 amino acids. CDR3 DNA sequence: TGCGCCAGCAGCTTGGAACTGGGAGATGGCTACACCTTC. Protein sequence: CASSLELGDGYTF.

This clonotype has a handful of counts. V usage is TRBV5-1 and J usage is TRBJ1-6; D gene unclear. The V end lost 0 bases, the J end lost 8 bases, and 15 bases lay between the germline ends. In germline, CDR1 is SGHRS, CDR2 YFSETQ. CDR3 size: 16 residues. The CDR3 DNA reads TGCGCCAGCAGCTTGGCCGGTCCTAAGTGGGATTCACCCCTCCACTTT. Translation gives CASSLAGPKWDSPLHF.

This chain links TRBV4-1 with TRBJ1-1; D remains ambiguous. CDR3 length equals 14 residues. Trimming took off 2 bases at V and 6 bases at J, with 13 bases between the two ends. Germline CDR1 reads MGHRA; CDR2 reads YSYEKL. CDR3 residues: CASSQPGRGPEAFF. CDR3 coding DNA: TGCGCCAGCAGCCAACCTGGACGAGGGCCTGAAGCTTTCTTT.

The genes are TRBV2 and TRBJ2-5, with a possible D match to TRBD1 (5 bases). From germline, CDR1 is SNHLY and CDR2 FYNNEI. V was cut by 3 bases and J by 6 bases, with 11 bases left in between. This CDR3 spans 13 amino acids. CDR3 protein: CASSDGREKTQYF. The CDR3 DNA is TGTGCCAGCAGTGATGGCAGGGAAAAGACCCAGTACTTC.

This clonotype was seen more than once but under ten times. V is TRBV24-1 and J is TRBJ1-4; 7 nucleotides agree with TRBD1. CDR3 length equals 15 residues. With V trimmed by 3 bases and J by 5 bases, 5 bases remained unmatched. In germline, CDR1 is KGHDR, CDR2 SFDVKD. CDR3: CATSDPSGQNEKLFF. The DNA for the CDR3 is TGTGCCACCAGTGATCCCTCGGGACAGAATGAAAAACTGTTTTTT.

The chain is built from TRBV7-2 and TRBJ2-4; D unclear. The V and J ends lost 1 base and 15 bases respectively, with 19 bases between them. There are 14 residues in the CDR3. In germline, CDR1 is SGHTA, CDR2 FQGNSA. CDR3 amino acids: CASSLGRDTLVPYF. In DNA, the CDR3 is TGTGCCAGCAGCTTAGGGAGAGACACCCTCGTTCCGTACTTC.